The sequence of this T cell receptor (beta chain) was determined in a study of cytomegalovirus exposure and HLA in healthy donors (dated by TCRdb to about 2017). Study-wide context: According to a later analysis, one platform produced both the 100 to 150 validation repertoires and the 550 to 800 repertoires of the first cohort. Besides the first cohort of 666 subjects, a separate validation cohort made up of 120 or so different subjects was used. High-throughput TCR immunosequencing, statistical association of individual TCRs with disease status, and machine learning were combined to predict cytomegalovirus infection status. The study was designed to test whether signatures of past pathogen exposure could be identified by cataloging public T cell receptors.

Donors formed part of the validation cohort, which comprised 120 subjects and was distinct from the first cohort of fewer than 750 subjects. Compared with germline, V lacks 6 bases and J lacks 4 bases; bases without a gene match: 2. The CDR3 sequence holds 12 residues, the cysteine and phenylalanine included. Only the CDR3 portion is preserved as DNA: 36 bases, with reading frame beginning at the first base. Sequences MNHNY (CDR1) and SVGAGI (CDR2) are obtained from the germline V gene (reference sequence). Paper-wide results and their limitations: Of the cluster scores, about 94% were above 0 in a later analysis, which found that TCRs clustered in the first cohort also tended to co-occur in the 95 to 150 validation repertoires. A few of the identified cytomegalovirus-associated TCR beta chains were confirmed in vitro to be specific for cytomegalovirus antigens. Cytomegalovirus status was reported to be diagnosed by the classifier with high specificity and sensitivity in both the original and validation cohorts. According to the authors, the approach could potentially be generalized to other disease states and immunological phenotypes. While some public TCRs were present in many individuals, most TCR sequences turned up only very rarely across donors. A later analysis had no HLA typing for the validation cohort, so co-occurrence there was scored across all 120 or so repertoires. A total of fewer than 200 TCR beta chains were listed by the study as associated with cytomegalovirus.

Remarks on this clone: The antigen it recognizes is unknown. No much larger clone exists at a distance of one base, and base qualities are not known.

The library was produced with the immunoSEQ multiplex PCR assay. The source study handled its data this way. A statistical classification framework was developed to diagnose cytomegalovirus status using the catalog of TCR beta chain sequences. Drawn from immuneACCESS, this table holds only the in-frame rearrangements with V and J called that TCRdb kept. Clones are partly lost; checked studies trace under half to an unresolved V gene and leave the rest unexplained. That table furnishes V, J and clone size, whereas the DNA furnished D and trimming. This sample is represented by approximately 260,000 clones; approximately 84% of them were singletons. The ten largest clones capture 1% to 1.5% of the sample.

The receptor chain draws on TRBV6-6 and TRBJ2-7; TRBD1 aligns with 8 central bases. The sequence derives from a woman in her twenties or thirties in good health and CMV-seropositive. Source material: PBMCs. The sequenced DNA: TGTGCCAGCAGGACAGGGGATTACGAGCAGTACTTC. Translated, this gives CASRTGDYEQYF.